Listed here is a single T cell receptor beta chain. This sample is part of a study of blood T cell repertoires in COVID-19. Study-wide context: Sites in the United States, Italy and Spain provided acute and convalescent COVID-19 samples. T cells, B-cell-depleted T cells, or PBMCs provided the cDNA or gDNA that served as material.

The CDR3 has 13 residues. Trimming took 4 bases from V and 3 from J, leaving 10 bases between them. In germline, CDR1 is SQVTM, CDR2 ANQGSEA. Under the authors' procedure: Estimates of nucleated cell counts were drawn from the amplification of reference gene primers. Using immunoSEQ multiplex PCR, the repertoire was profiled, and TCRdb retains in-frame clones only, with some absent. The V and J calls and clone size were taken over from that table, and D and trimming were inferred from the DNA. This table has tens of thousands of clones, around 90% appearing once. Sample: peripheral blood. The sequence was collected from a man in his 70s with active COVID-19. The chain uses TRBV29-1 and TRBJ2-1; D is possibly TRBD1 (5 bases). CDR3 DNA: TGCAGCGTTGTGGGCCAGGGCTACAATGAGCAGTTCTTC. Its protein is CSVVGQGYNEQFF.